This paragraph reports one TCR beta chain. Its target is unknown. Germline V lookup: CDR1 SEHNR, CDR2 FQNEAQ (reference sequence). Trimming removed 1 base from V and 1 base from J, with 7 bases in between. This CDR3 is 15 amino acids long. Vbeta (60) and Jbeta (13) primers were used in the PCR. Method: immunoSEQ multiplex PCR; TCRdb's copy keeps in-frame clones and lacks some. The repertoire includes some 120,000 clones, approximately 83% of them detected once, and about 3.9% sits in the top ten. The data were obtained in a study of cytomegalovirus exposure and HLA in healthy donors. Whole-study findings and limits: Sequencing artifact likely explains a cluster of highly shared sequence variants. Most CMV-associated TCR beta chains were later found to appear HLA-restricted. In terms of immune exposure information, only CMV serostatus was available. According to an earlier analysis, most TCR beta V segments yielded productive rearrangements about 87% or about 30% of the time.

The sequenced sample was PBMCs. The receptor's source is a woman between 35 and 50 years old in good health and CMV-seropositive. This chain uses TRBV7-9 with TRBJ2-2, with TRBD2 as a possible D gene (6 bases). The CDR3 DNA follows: TGTGCCAGCAGCTTAGGTAGCGGGAACACCGGGGAGCTGTTTTTT. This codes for CASSLGSGNTGELFF.